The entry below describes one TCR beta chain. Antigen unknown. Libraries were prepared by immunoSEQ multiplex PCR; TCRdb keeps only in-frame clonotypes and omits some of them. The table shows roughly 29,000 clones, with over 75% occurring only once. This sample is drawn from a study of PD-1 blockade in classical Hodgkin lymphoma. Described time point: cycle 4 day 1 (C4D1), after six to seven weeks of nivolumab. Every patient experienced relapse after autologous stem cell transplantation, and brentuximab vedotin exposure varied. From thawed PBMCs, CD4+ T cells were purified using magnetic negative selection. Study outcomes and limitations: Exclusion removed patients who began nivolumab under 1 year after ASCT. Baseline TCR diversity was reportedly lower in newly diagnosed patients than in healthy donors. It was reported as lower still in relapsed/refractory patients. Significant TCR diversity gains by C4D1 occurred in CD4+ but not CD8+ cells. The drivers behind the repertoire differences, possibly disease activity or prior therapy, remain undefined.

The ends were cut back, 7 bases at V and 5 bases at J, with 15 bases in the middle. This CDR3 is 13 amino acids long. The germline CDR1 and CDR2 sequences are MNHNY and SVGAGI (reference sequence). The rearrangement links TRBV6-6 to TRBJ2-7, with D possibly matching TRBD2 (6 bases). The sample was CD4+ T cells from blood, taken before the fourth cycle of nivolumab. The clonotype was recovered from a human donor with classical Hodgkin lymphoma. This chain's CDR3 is CASKPPPGDEQYF. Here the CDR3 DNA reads TGTGCCAGCAAACCACCCCCGGGGGACGAGCAGTACTTC.